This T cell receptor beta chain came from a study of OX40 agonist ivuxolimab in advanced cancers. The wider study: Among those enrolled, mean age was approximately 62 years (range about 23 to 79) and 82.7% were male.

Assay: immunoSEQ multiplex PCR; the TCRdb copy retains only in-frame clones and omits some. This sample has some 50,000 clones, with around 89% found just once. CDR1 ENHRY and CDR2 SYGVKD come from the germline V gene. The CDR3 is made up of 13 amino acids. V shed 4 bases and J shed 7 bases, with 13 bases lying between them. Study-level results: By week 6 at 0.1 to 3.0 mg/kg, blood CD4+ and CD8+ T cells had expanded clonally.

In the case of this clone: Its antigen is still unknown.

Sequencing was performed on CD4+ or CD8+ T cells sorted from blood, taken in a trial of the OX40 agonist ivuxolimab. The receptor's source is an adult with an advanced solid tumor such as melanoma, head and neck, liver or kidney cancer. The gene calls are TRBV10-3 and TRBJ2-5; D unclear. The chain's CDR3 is CAISGAGEGTQYF. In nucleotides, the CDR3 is TGTGCCATCAGTGGGGCAGGAGAAGGGACCCAGTACTTC.